This T cell receptor beta chain is from a study of beta chain features in type 1 diabetes. Study results and caveats: For type 1 diabetes patients, VDJ junctions showed fewer insertions and more deletions. Significant though moderate, a shortening of TCRB CDR3s appeared in all four CD4+ subsets of Type 1 diabetes patients. TCRB repertoires of naive, central memory and Treg cells appeared more similar among patients than among healthy donors.

Expressed TCRB transcripts were sequenced because the entire RNA isolate underwent reverse transcription. Clones were sequenced by immunoSEQ multiplex PCR, and TCRdb holds only the in-frame ones, with some missing. The data contain approximately 280,000 clones, approximately 16% of them seen just once; the ten biggest clones take up roughly 0.015%. As for this clone: Its specificity is not known.

Trimming took 0 bases from V and 7 from J, leaving 7 bases between them. The CDR3 has 12 residues. The germline gives CDR1 SGDLS, CDR2 YYNGEE. It was via CD45RO/CCR7/CD25/CD127/CD95/CD27 that CD4+ naive, central memory, regulatory and stem cell-like memory cells were sorted. Purity (above 98%) was reached by all sorted populations. Sequenced material: naive CD4+ T cells from blood. The chain carries TRBV9 and TRBJ2-5; possible D gene TRBD2, 6 bases. This clonotype originated in a man younger than 35 with type 1 diabetes. The CDR3 sequence is CASSVVGGTQYF. The CDR3, as DNA: TGTGCCAGCAGCGTAGTGGGAGGGACCCAGTACTTC.